Listed here are 15 T cell receptor beta chains from one sample, sequenced in a study of T cell responses to AZD1222 COVID-19 vaccine. Generated by immunoSEQ multiplex PCR, the TCRdb table keeps only in-frame clones and is missing some. In the table there are approximately 130,000 clones, roughly nine tenths of which are singletons. Source: peripheral blood, taken on day 0 of AZD1222 vaccination. These receptors were taken from an adult in good health.

The V call is TRBV7-3, the J call TRBJ2-2, with D perhaps TRBD1 (5 bases). The V gene lost 4 bases and the J gene lost 5 bases, with 11 bases spanning the gap. Per the germline V gene, CDR1 is SGHTA and CDR2 is FQGTGA. The CDR3 contains 14 residues. The CDR3 loop reads CASSSRTKTGELFF. The CDR3 coding sequence is TGTGCCAGCAGCTCCCGGACAAAAACCGGGGAGCTGTTTTTT.

The chain uses TRBV5-1 and TRBJ2-7; D is undetermined. V was pared by 3 bases and J by 2 bases, with 9 bases between. The germline V gene encodes CDR1 SGHRS and CDR2 YFSETQ. The CDR3 extends over 13 amino acids. CDR3 sequence (DNA): TGCGCCAGCAGCTCCGGGCCGGCCTACGAGCAGTACTTC. Amino acids: CASSSGPAYEQYF. Variable domain in full (rest from reference TRBV5-1 and TRBJ2-7): KAGVTQTPRYLIKTRGQQVTLSCSPISGHRSVSWYQQTPGQGLQFLFEYFSETQRNKGNFPGRFSGRQFSNSRSEMNVSTLELGDSALYLCASSSGPAYEQYFGPGTRLTVT.

The rearrangement links TRBV11-1 to TRBJ2-1, with 7 bases that match TRBD1. The junction had 5 bases not matched to a gene; V was cut back by 5 bases and J by 10 bases. Germline loops: CDR1 SGHAT, CDR2 FQDESV (reference sequence). This CDR3 has 12 amino acids. CDR3 sequence reads: CASSPDRAEQFF. Written as DNA, the CDR3 is TGTGCCAGCAGCCCTGACAGGGCCGAGCAGTTCTTC.

This rearrangement joins TRBV27 to TRBJ1-5; D not certain. Germline V gives CDR1 MNHEY, CDR2 SMNVEV (reference sequence). The V end was cut by 3 bases, the J end by 0 bases, with 6 bases between. CDR3 length: 14 residues. CDR3 nucleotide sequence: TGTGCCAGCAGTTTTCGTAGTAGCAATCAGCCCCAGCATTTT. Translation: CASSFRSSNQPQHF.

This clone appeared once. The CDR3 DNA follows: TGCGCCAGCAGTCAAAGGCGGCGGGGGTCTAGCACAGATACGCAGTATTTT. Protein: CASSQRRRGSSTDTQYF. V is TRBV23-1 and J is TRBJ2-3, with 7 positions matching TRBD2. TRBV23-1 is reported as an ORF; its role is uncertain. The trim removed 2 bases at V and 0 bases at J, leaving 8 bases unmatched. This CDR3 has 17 residues.

The chain carries TRBV6-5 and TRBJ1-5; D is ambiguous. V lost 4 bases and J 5 bases, leaving 12 bases between the germline ends. The CDR3 covers 14 residues. The germline V gene has CDR1 MNHEY and CDR2 SVGAGI. CDR3 amino acids: CASSLSPGDQPQHF. In DNA form, the CDR3 reads TGTGCCAGCAGTTTGTCGCCGGGCGATCAGCCCCAGCATTTT.

The J gene is TRBJ2-7, the V gene TRBV9, with D possibly being TRBD1 or TRBD2 (6 bases each). V shed 1 base and J shed 4 bases, with 15 bases lying between them. Germline CDR1 and CDR2: SGDLS and YYNGEE. The CDR3 has 15 residues. CDR3 residues: CASSVSLGGGYEQYF. As DNA, the CDR3 is TGTGCCAGCAGCGTATCACTCGGGGGCGGGTACGAGCAGTACTTC.

CDR3 DNA sequence: TGTGCCACCAGTGATCCCCGAGCGGGAGGACTCAATGAGCAGTTCTTC. Translation: CATSDPRAGGLNEQFF. The chain couples TRBV24-1 to TRBJ2-1; 9 nucleotides align to TRBD2. The ends lost 3 bases at V and 6 bases at J; junction bases unmatched: 8. This CDR3 is 16 amino acids long. Germline V CDR1 and CDR2: KGHDR, SFDVKD.

This chain uses TRBV6-5 with TRBJ1-5; perhaps TRBD1 as D (6 bases). Germline V gene lookup returns CDR1 MNHEY and CDR2 SVGAGI. V was clipped by 5 bases and J by 11 bases, with 22 bases between them. This CDR3 has 15 amino acids. The CDR3 protein is CASSQRGDRSRAQHF. CDR3 nucleotide sequence: TGTGCCAGCAGTCAAAGGGGAGACAGGAGTCGGGCCCAGCATTTT.

This chain uses TRBV30 with TRBJ2-5; 11 bases fit TRBD2. This CDR3 has 15 residues. Germline CDR1 GTSNPN, CDR2 SVGIG (reference sequence). Losses at the gene ends were 3 bases for V and 2 bases for J; bases not matched to a gene: 5. The CDR3 bases are TGTGCCTGGAGACGGGCTAGCGGGAGGCAAGAGACCCAGTACTTC. Translating it yields CAWRRASGRQETQYF.

The chain combines TRBV7-3 with TRBJ2-3, with D perhaps TRBD2 (6 bases). Trimming shortened V by 4 bases and J by 1 base, and 15 bases separated the two germline ends. The germline CDR1 and CDR2 sequences are SGHTA and FQGTGA. The CDR3 spans 16 residues. CDR3 residues: CASSWGVGGGTDTQYF. The CDR3 bases are TGTGCCAGCAGCTGGGGGGTTGGAGGTGGCACAGATACGCAGTATTTT.

J is TRBJ2-7 and V is TRBV25-1; D not certain. The CDR3 is 14 amino acids. Trimming removed 4 bases from V and 5 bases from J, with 15 bases in between. CDR1 and CDR2 (germline): MGHDK, SYGVNS. CDR3 residues: CASSASIYFDEQYF. CDR3 nucleotide sequence: TGTGCCAGCAGTGCATCGATCTACTTTGACGAGCAGTACTTC.

This chain joins TRBV6-6 and TRBJ1-6; the D gene is possibly TRBD1 (5 bases). Germline lookup yields CDR1 MNHNY and CDR2 SVGAGI (reference sequence). CDR3 length equals 16 residues. With 7 bases removed from V and 6 bases from J, the gap between germline ends came to 19 bases. The CDR3 sequence is CASTRTGTAFNSPLHF. CDR3 nucleotides: TGTGCCAGCACCCGAACCGGGACCGCTTTTAATTCACCCCTCCACTTT.

The rearrangement uses TRBV5-1 and TRBJ2-3, with TRBD1 identical over 8 bases. V dropped 3 bases and J dropped 0; count of bases not matched to a gene: 9. This CDR3 comprises 17 residues. The germline V gene has CDR1 SGHRS and CDR2 YFSETQ. In nucleotides, the CDR3 is TGCGCCAGCAGCTGGGGACTGGGACAGGAAAGCACAGATACGCAGTATTTT. This translates into CASSWGLGQESTDTQYF.

In this sample, this clone turned up a few times. Other DNA sequences in the same sample also yield this CDR3. The chain uses TRBV2 and TRBJ2-2; D not certain. The CDR3 totals 11 residues. The germline V gene encodes CDR1 SNHLY and CDR2 FYNNEI. V shed 8 bases and J shed 3 bases, with 4 bases lying between them. The CDR3 DNA is TGTGCCAGCTCCTACACCGGGGAGCTGTTTTTT. The encoded protein is CASSYTGELFF.